A selection of T cell receptor beta chains follows, all from one sample in a study of cytomegalovirus exposure and HLA in healthy donors. Data came from immunoSEQ multiplex PCR; TCRdb stores just in-frame clones and leaves some out. The sample yields hundreds of thousands of clones, roughly 90% seen once. The sequencing sample was made of PBMCs. Every receptor here comes from a woman aged 18-35 years in good health and CMV-seronegative. Both conserved end residues are part of each CDR3. D genes are given only for firm matches. Clone size is stated in some rows and not others, as once, few, many or a class when expanded.

v_gene,d_gene,j_gene,len,abundance,CDR3nt,CDR3aa
TRBV7-9,TRBD2,TRBJ2-2,19,NA,TGTGCCAGCAGACTTCCCTATGAGTTAGCGGGAGTACACACCGGGGAGCTGTTTTTT,CASRLPYELAGVHTGELFF
TRBV4-1,TRBD2,TRBJ2-2,18,NA,TGCGCCAGCAGCCCGGGGCTAGCGGGGGCAGGGGGCACCGGGGAGCTGTTTTTT,CASSPGLAGAGGTGELFF
TRBV5-1,TRBD1,TRBJ2-7,15,NA,TGCGCCAGCAGCTTGGGTGTCAGGGGGCCCTACGAGCAGTACTTC,CASSLGVRGPYEQYF
TRBV29-1,TRBD1,TRBJ2-7,17,NA,TGCAGCGTTGAAGCACAGGGGACGGAAGAACGGGGCTACGAGCAGTACTTC,CSVEAQGTEERGYEQYF
TRBV11-2,NA,TRBJ1-1,14,NA,TGTGCCAGCAGCTTAGATAGGGGTAAGGCTGAAGCTTTCTTT,CASSLDRGKAEAFF
TRBV5-6,TRBD1,TRBJ2-7,12,NA,TGTGCCAGCAGCTTACAGGGGTACGAGCAGTACTTC,CASSLQGYEQYF
TRBV2,NA,TRBJ2-6,15,NA,TGTGCCAGCAGTCTCAGGGGTACAGGGGCCAACGTCCTGACTTTC,CASSLRGTGANVLTF
TRBV30,TRBD2,TRBJ2-2,13,NA,TGTGCCTGGAATTTAGCGGGAGAACGGGAGCTGTTTTTT,CAWNLAGERELFF
TRBV19,TRBD1,TRBJ2-5,15,few,TGTGCCAGTAGTATAGAGCGACAGGGATGGGAGACCCAGTACTTC,CASSIERQGWETQYF
TRBV7-8,TRBD1,TRBJ1-6,13,NA,TGTGCCAGCAGCCGAGACAGGGCTCGGATCCTCCACTTT,CASSRDRARILHF
TRBV11-2,TRBD1,TRBJ2-7,15,once,TGTGCCAGCAGACGTCCGGGACAGGAACACTACGAGCAGTACTTC,CASRRPGQEHYEQYF
TRBV27,NA,TRBJ2-7,14,NA,TGTGCCAGCAGTTTATCGTGGCGGGGCGCCGAGCAGTACTTC,CASSLSWRGAEQYF
TRBV6-1,TRBD1,TRBJ2-7,15,NA,TGTGCCAGCAGTGACCCGATCAGGGGGCTGCGGGAGCAGTACTTC,CASSDPIRGLREQYF
TRBV5-1,NA,TRBJ1-6,15,NA,TGCGCCAGCAGCTTGGGACAGGCGGGAGATTCACCCCTCCACTTT,CASSLGQAGDSPLHF
TRBV30,TRBD2,TRBJ2-5,15,NA,TGTGCCTGGAGTCGAACCGGGACTAGCGGGGAGACCCAGTACTTC,CAWSRTGTSGETQYF
TRBV28,NA,TRBJ2-7,15,NA,TGTGCCAGCAGTTTAGCGACAGCCAGCTCCTACGAGCAGTACTTC,CASSLATASSYEQYF
TRBV5-1,NA,TRBJ2-3,14,NA,TGCGCCAGCGGCCCCGGACTTAGCACAGATACGCAGTATTTT,CASGPGLSTDTQYF
TRBV27,NA,TRBJ2-2,17,NA,TGTGCCAGCAGTTTATTATCTGCGGGACTTCCCACCGGGGAGCTGTTTTTT,CASSLLSAGLPTGELFF
TRBV10-3,TRBD1,TRBJ2-3,13,NA,TGTGCCACATCGGGACAGGGGAAGGATACGCAGTATTTT,CATSGQGKDTQYF
TRBV18,NA,TRBJ1-5,14,NA,TGTGCCAGCTCTCCGGGAGGAAGCAATCAGCCCCAGCATTTT,CASSPGGSNQPQHF
TRBV28,NA,TRBJ2-5,17,NA,TGTGCCAGCAGTTTTGGTTATGGCGTGGAGGGCCGAGAGACCCAGTACTTC,CASSFGYGVEGRETQYF
TRBV7-9,TRBD2,TRBJ2-5,15,NA,TGTGCCAGCAGCTTAAACAGCAGGGAGGGAGAGACCCAGTACTTC,CASSLNSREGETQYF
TRBV27,TRBD2,TRBJ2-1,18,NA,TGTGTCAGCAGTCGACGTCACATAAGCGGGGGGTACCCCCATGAGCAGTTCTTC,CVSSRRHISGGYPHEQFF
TRBV29-1,NA,TRBJ2-1,16,once,TGCAGCGGCGTTCGATCAATCGGAGGCGCCTACAATGAGCAGTTCTTC,CSGVRSIGGAYNEQFF
TRBV30,NA,TRBJ1-4,13,NA,TGTGCCTGGAGTGTACGTCGGAATGAAAAACTGTTTTTT,CAWSVRRNEKLFF
TRBV7-6,TRBD2,TRBJ2-3,15,NA,TGTGCCAGCAGCTCAACTAGCGGGGTCGGACGTACGCAGTATTTT,CASSSTSGVGRTQYF
TRBV6-1,TRBD1,TRBJ2-7,12,NA,TGTGCCATCTACGACAGGGACCACGAGCAGTACTTC,CAIYDRDHEQYF
TRBV2,TRBD1,TRBJ1-4,12,NA,TGTGCCAGCAGAGGGGGCGCAGGAAAACTGTTTTTT,CASRGGAGKLFF
TRBV9,TRBD2,TRBJ2-7,17,NA,TGTGCCAGCAGCGCCCACGCGACTAGCGGGGGATCCTACGAGCAGTACTTC,CASSAHATSGGSYEQYF
TRBV28,NA,TRBJ2-1,15,NA,TGTGCCAGCAGTTTATCAGGTACGGCACTAGGTGAGCAGTTCTTC,CASSLSGTALGEQFF
TRBV28,NA,TRBJ2-3,15,NA,TGTGCCAGCAGTTTAAGGGCGGGCAGCACAGATACGCAGTATTTT,CASSLRAGSTDTQYF
TRBV5-1,NA,TRBJ2-3,14,NA,TGCGCCAGCAGCTTACTAGCCAGCACAGATACGCAGTATTTT,CASSLLASTDTQYF
TRBV5-8,TRBD2,TRBJ2-2,17,NA,TGTGCCAGCAGCCTGGGGGCAACTAGCGGGAGTTCCGGGGAGCTGTTTTTT,CASSLGATSGSSGELFF
TRBV28,NA,TRBJ1-1,14,NA,TGTGCCAGCAGGTTAGAGCTTGAGAACACTGAAGCTTTCTTT,CASRLELENTEAFF
TRBV4-1,NA,TRBJ2-7,15,NA,TGCGCCAGCAGCCCACATGGGGTACAGGCCTACGAGCAGTACTTC,CASSPHGVQAYEQYF
TRBV5-4,TRBD2,TRBJ2-5,16,NA,TGTGCCAGCAGCTTGGTGGGGACTAGCGGGGGGAAGACCCAGTACTTC,CASSLVGTSGGKTQYF
TRBV28,NA,TRBJ1-1,14,once,TGTGCCAGCAGTCTTGCGCCCCACGGCACTGAAGCTTTCTTT,CASSLAPHGTEAFF
TRBV28,NA,TRBJ2-5,17,NA,TGTGCCAGCAGTCCCCTCTATCAGCGGCGGTTCCAAGAGACCCAGTACTTC,CASSPLYQRRFQETQYF
TRBV2,NA,TRBJ2-3,12,few,TGTGCGGGAGGCAAGAACACAGATACGCAGTATTTT,CAGGKNTDTQYF
TRBV19,TRBD1,TRBJ1-4,18,NA,TGTGCCAGTCCCACCGGGGGACAGGGGGTAGGCACTAATGAAAAACTGTTTTTT,CASPTGGQGVGTNEKLFF
TRBV4-2,TRBD2,TRBJ2-1,17,once,TGTGCCAGCAGCCAAGTGGGGGAGCGGGAGAGGTGGGATGAGCAGTTCTTC,CASSQVGERERWDEQFF
TRBV27,TRBD2,TRBJ2-5,16,once,TGTGCCAGCAGTTCCCAACCGGGACTAGCGGAGAAGACCCAGTACTTC,CASSSQPGLAEKTQYF
TRBV2,NA,TRBJ2-3,13,NA,TGTGCCAGCAAGGGGGAACACACAGATACGCAGTATTTT,CASKGEHTDTQYF
TRBV6-1,NA,TRBJ1-2,14,NA,TGTGCCAGCAGTGAAGGCGTAGCCAGCTATGGCTACACCTTC,CASSEGVASYGYTF
TRBV4-1,TRBD2,TRBJ2-1,18,NA,TGCGCCAGCAGCCAGGCCGGGACTAGCGGGAGGTACTACAATGAGCAGTTCTTC,CASSQAGTSGRYYNEQFF
TRBV28,TRBD1,TRBJ1-1,14,few,TGTGCCAGCAGGTCGACAGGGGTGAACACTGAAGCTTTCTTT,CASRSTGVNTEAFF
TRBV9,NA,TRBJ2-3,16,NA,TGTGCCAGCAGCTCCAGACGGGGGTCGGGCACAGATACGCAGTATTTT,CASSSRRGSGTDTQYF
TRBV7-9,NA,TRBJ2-3,11,NA,TGTGCCAGCAGCCAAGCGGATACGCAGTATTTT,CASSQADTQYF
TRBV11-3,TRBD2,TRBJ2-7,20,NA,TGTGCCAGCAGCTTAGTTGAATTTGGGACACCGGGACTAGCGGGAGAAGAGCAGTACTTC,CASSLVEFGTPGLAGEEQYF
TRBV27,NA,TRBJ2-7,14,NA,TGTGCCAGCAGTAGGGCGGGACGATCCTACGAGCAGTACTTC,CASSRAGRSYEQYF
TRBV2,TRBD1,TRBJ2-1,15,NA,TGTGCCAGCAGTGCCGGACAGGGGGCAGGGAATGAGCAGTTCTTC,CASSAGQGAGNEQFF
TRBV7-9,TRBD2,TRBJ2-2,18,NA,TGTGCCAGCAGCTTAAGGGCGACCGGGAGGGCGAACACCGGGGAGCTGTTTTTT,CASSLRATGRANTGELFF
TRBV2,TRBD1,TRBJ1-5,15,NA,TGTGCCAGCAGTGAAGGCGGACAGGGCGGTCAGCCCCAGCATTTT,CASSEGGQGGQPQHF
TRBV27,NA,TRBJ2-1,19,NA,TGTGCCAGCAGTTTATCGGTGAGCATTTTGGGGCCCTCTGGGAATGAGCAGTTCTTC,CASSLSVSILGPSGNEQFF
TRBV7-9,TRBD1,TRBJ1-2,18,NA,TGTGCCAGCAGCCCTCCCCCAAGGTTGGCAGGGGGCGCGCATGGCTACACCTTC,CASSPPPRLAGGAHGYTF